The T cell receptor beta chain under discussion was sequenced for a study of identifying expanded T cells in peripheral blood. Study-level results: Over about two and four weeks, about 16.4 and 19 clones changed, versus 1.2 between replicates. Variance in clone template counts between approximately 2-week samples significantly increased with total template count across all healthy donors.

TCRdb's table, derived via immunoSEQ multiplex PCR, lists solely in-frame clones and lacks some. The table shows tens of thousands of clones, with about four fifths occurring only once. Collection occurred without any documented infections or immune events in donors. Losses at the gene ends were 3 bases for V and 4 bases for J; bases not matched to a gene: 2. The CDR3 runs 13 residues. The germline V gene encodes CDR1 MDHEN and CDR2 SYDVKM. Remarks on this clone: Its target is not known.

The genes are TRBV28 and TRBJ2-5; 7 bases match TRBD1. This sequence originates from a person between 18 and 69 years old in good health. Sequenced sample: blood. This CDR3 is CASSFGTVETQYF. CDR3 coding DNA: TGTGCCAGCAGTTTTGGGACAGTAGAGACCCAGTACTTC. The whole variable domain, filled in from reference TRBV28 and TRBJ2-5, reads DVKVTQSSRYLVKRTGEKVFLECVQDMDHENMFWYRQDPGLGLRLIYFSYDVKMKEKGDIPEGYSVSREKKERFSLILESASTNQTSMYLCASSFGTVETQYFGPGTRLLVL.